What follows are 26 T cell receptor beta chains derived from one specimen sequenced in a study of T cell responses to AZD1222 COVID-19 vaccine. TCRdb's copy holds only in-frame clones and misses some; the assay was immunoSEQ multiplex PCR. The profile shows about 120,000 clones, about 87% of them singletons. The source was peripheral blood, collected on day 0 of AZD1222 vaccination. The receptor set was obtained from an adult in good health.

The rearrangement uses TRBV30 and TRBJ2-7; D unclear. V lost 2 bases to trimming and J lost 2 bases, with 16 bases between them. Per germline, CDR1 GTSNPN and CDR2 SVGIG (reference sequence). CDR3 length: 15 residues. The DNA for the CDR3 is TGTGCCTGGAGTACAACAAGGACCACGACCTACGAGCAGTACTTC. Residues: CAWSTTRTTTYEQYF.

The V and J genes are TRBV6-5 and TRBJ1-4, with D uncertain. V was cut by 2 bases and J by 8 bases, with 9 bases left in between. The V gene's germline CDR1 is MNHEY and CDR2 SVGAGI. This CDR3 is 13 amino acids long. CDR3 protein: CASSYSRKEKLFF. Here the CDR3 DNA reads TGTGCCAGCAGTTACAGCAGGAAAGAAAAACTGTTTTTT.

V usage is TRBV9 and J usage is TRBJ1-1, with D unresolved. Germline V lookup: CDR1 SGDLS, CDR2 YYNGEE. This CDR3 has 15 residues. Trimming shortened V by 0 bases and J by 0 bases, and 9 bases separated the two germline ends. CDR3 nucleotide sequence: TGTGCCAGCAGCGTAGGAGCAGCGATGAACACTGAAGCTTTCTTT. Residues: CASSVGAAMNTEAFF.

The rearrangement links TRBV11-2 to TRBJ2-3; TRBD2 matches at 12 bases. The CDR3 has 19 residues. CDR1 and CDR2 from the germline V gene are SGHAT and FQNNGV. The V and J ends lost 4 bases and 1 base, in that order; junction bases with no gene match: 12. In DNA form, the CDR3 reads TGTGCCAGCAGCTCCTCGACTAGCGGGAGAGGTCCCGGCACAGATACGCAGTATTTT. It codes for CASSSSTSGRGPGTDTQYF. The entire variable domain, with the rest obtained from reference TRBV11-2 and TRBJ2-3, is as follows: EAGVAQSPRYKIIEKRQSVAFWCNPISGHATLYWYQQILGQGPKLLIQFQNNGVVDDSQLPKDRFSAERLKGVDSTLKIQPAKLEDSAVYLCASSSSTSGRGPGTDTQYFGPGTRLTVL.

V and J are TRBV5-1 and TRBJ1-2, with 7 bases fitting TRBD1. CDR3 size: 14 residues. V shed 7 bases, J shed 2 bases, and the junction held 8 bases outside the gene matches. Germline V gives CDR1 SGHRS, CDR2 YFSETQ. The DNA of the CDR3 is TGCGCCAGCGGAACTCCGGGACAGAACTATGGCTACACCTTC. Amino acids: CASGTPGQNYGYTF.

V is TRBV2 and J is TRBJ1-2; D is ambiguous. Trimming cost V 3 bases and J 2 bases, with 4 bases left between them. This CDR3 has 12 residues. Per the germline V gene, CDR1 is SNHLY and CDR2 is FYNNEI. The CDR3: CASSEGNYGYTF. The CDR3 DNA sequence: TGTGCCAGCAGTGAGGGGAACTATGGCTACACCTTC.

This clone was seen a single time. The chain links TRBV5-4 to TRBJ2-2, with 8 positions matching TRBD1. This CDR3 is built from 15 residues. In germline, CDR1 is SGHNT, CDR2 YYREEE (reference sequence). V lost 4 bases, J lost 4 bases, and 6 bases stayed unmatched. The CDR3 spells CASSQGQGLTGELFF. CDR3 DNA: TGTGCCAGCAGCCAAGGACAGGGTCTCACCGGGGAGCTGTTTTTT.

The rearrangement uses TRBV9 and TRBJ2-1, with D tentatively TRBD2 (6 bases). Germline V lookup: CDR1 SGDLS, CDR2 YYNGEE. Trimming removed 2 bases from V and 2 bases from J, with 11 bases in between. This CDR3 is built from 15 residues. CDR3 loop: CASSVTSQTYNEQFF. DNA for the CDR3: TGTGCCAGCAGCGTTACTAGCCAAACCTACAATGAGCAGTTCTTC.

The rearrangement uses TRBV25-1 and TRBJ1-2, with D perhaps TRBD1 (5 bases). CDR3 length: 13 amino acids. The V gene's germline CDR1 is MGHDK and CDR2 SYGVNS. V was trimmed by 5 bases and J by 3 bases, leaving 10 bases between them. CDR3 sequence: CASSKGTHYGYTF. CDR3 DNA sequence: TGTGCCAGCAGTAAAGGGACCCACTATGGCTACACCTTC.

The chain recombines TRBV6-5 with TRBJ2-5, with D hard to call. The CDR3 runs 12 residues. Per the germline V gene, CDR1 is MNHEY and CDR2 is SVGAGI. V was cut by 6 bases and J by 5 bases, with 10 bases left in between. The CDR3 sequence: CASRIPSETQYF. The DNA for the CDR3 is TGTGCCAGCAGAATCCCCAGTGAGACCCAGTACTTC.

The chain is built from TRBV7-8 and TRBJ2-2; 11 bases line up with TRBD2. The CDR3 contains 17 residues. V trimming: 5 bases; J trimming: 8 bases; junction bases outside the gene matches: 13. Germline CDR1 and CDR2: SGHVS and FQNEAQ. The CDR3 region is CASSPSGLAGGSGELFF. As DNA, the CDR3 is TGTGCCAGCAGCCCTAGCGGGCTAGCGGGGGGTTCAGGGGAGCTGTTTTTT.

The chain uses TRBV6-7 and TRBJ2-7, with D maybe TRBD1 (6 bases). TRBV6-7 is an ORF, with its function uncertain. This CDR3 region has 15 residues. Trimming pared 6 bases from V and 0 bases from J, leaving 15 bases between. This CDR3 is CASRDRDMSSYEQYF. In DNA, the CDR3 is TGTGCCAGCAGGGACCGGGACATGAGCTCCTACGAGCAGTACTTC.

The CDR3 region has the DNA TGCGCCAGCAGCTTGGTTGGTAGCGGGAGGGCGAGTGCAGATACGCAGTATTTT. Its protein product is CASSLVGSGRASADTQYF. This chain uses TRBV5-1 with TRBJ2-3; 11 positions agree with TRBD2. There are 18 residues in the CDR3. V shed 0 bases, J shed 4 bases, and the junction held 10 bases outside the gene matches. CDR1 and CDR2 (germline): SGHRS, YFSETQ.

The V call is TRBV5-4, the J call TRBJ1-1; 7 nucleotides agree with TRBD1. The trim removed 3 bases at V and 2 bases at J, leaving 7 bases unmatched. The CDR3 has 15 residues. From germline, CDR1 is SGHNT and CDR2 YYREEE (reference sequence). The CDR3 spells CASSYQGGANTEAFF. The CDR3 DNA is TGTGCCAGCAGCTACCAAGGGGGCGCAAACACTGAAGCTTTCTTT. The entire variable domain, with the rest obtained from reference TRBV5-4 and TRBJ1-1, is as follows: ETGVTQSPTHLIKTRGQQVTLRCSSQSGHNTVSWYQQALGQGPQFIFQYYREEENGRGNFPPRFSGLQFPNYSSELNVNALELDDSALYLCASSYQGGANTEAFFGQGTRLTVV.

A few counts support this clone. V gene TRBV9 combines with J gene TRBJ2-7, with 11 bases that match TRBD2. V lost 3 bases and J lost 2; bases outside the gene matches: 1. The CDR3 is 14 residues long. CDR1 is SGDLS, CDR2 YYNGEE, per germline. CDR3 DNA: TGTGCCAGCAGCGGGGGACTAGCGGCCTACGAGCAGTACTTC. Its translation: CASSGGLAAYEQYF.

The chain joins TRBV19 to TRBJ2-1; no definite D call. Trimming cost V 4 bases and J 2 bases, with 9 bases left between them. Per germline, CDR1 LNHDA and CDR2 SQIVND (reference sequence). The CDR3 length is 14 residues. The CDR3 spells CASSRTAAYNEQFF. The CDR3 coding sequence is TGTGCCAGTAGTAGGACCGCGGCCTACAATGAGCAGTTCTTC.

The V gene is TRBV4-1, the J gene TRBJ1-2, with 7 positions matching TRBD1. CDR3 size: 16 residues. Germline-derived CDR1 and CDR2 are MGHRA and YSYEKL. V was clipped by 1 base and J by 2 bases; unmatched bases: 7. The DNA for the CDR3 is TGCGCCAGCAGCCAAGGGGCAGGGGGGAACAACTATGGCTACACCTTC. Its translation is CASSQGAGGNNYGYTF.

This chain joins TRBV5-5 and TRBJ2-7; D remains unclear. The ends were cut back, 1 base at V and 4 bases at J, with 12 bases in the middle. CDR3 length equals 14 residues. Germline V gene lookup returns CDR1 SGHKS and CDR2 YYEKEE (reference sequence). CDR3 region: CASSLWVRTYEQYF. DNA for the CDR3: TGTGCCAGCAGCTTGTGGGTCAGAACATACGAGCAGTACTTC.

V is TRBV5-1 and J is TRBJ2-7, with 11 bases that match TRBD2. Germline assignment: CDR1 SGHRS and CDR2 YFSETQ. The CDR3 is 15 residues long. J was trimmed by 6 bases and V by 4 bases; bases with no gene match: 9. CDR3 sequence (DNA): TGCGCCAGCAGCCCATACACTAGCGGGAGCCCCGAGCAGTACTTC. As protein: CASSPYTSGSPEQYF.

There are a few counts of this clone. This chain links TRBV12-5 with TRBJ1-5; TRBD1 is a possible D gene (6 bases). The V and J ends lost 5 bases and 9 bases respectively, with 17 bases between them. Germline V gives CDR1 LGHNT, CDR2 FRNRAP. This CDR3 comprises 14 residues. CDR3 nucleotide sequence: TGTGCTAGTGGTCCAGGGGACGGGGTACGGCCCCAGCATTTT. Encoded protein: CASGPGDGVRPQHF. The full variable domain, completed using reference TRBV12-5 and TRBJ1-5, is DARVTQTPRHKVTEMGQEVTMRCQPILGHNTVFWYRQTMMQGLELLAYFRNRAPLDDSGMPKDRFSAEMPDATLATLKIQPSEPRDSAVYFCASGPGDGVRPQHFGDGTRLSIL.

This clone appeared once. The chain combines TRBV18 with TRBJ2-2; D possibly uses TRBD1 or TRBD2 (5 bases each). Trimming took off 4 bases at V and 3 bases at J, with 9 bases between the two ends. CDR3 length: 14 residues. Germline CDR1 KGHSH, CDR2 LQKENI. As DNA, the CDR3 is TGTGCCAGCTCACGAGGGACCGACACCGGGGAGCTGTTTTTT. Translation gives CASSRGTDTGELFF.

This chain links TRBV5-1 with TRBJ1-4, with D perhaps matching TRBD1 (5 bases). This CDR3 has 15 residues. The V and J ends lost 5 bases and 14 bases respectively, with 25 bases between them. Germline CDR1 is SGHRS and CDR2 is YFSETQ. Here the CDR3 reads CASSSTSGTAEALFF. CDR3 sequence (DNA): TGCGCCAGCAGTTCCACCTCCGGGACTGCGGAGGCGCTGTTTTTT.

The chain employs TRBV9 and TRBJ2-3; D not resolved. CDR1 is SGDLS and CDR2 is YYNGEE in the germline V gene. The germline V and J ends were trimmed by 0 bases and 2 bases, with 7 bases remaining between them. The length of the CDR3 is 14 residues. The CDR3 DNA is TGTGCCAGCAGCGTAGAGATCTCCACAGATACGCAGTATTTT. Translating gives CASSVEISTDTQYF.

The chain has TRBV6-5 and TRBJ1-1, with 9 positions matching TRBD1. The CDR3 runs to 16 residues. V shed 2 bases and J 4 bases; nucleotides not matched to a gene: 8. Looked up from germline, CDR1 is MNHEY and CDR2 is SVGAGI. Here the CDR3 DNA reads TGTGCCAGCAGTTACGCTAGGGGACAGGGTGCCACTGAAGCTTTCTTT. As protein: CASSYARGQGATEAFF.

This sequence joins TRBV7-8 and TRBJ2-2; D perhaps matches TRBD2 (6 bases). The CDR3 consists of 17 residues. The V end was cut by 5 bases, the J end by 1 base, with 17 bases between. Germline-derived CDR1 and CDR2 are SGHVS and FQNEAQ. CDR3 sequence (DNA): TGTGCCAGCAGCGCGGGGCTGGGTAGGCTGAACACCGGGGAGCTGTTTTTT. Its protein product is CASSAGLGRLNTGELFF.

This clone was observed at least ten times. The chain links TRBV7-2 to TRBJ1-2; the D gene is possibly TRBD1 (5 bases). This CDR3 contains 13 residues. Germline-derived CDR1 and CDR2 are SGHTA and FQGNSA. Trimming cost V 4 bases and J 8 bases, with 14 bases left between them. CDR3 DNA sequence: TGTGCCAGCAGCTCAGCTTTGCGGGGGGGCTACACCTTC. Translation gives CASSSALRGGYTF.